This TCR beta chain came from a study of blood T cell repertoires in COVID-19. Study details: The analysed material was cDNA or gDNA that came from T cells, B-cell-depleted T cells, or PBMCs.

This CDR3 is 15 amino acids long. Germline loops: CDR1 MNHEY, CDR2 SMNVEV (reference sequence). J lost 7 bases, V lost 6 bases, and 11 bases had no gene match. Using immunoSEQ multiplex PCR, the repertoire was profiled, and TCRdb retains in-frame clones only, with some absent. In the table there are approximately 300,000 clones, roughly nine tenths of which are singletons. The participants were between about 18 and 89 years old and came from roughly 25 US areas. Participant-given clinical history determined each cohort assignment. Cohort 3 donors counted as recovered after two negative PCRs, clearance, or resolved symptoms.

The chain has TRBV27 and TRBJ2-1; 8 nucleotides line up with TRBD2. The TCR originated in a woman younger than 45 who had recovered from COVID-19. What was sequenced was PBMCs or T cells enriched from blood (not recorded which). CDR3 region: CASSDTAGALNEQFF. The DNA of the CDR3 is TGTGCCAGCAGCGACACAGCGGGAGCGCTAAATGAGCAGTTCTTC.